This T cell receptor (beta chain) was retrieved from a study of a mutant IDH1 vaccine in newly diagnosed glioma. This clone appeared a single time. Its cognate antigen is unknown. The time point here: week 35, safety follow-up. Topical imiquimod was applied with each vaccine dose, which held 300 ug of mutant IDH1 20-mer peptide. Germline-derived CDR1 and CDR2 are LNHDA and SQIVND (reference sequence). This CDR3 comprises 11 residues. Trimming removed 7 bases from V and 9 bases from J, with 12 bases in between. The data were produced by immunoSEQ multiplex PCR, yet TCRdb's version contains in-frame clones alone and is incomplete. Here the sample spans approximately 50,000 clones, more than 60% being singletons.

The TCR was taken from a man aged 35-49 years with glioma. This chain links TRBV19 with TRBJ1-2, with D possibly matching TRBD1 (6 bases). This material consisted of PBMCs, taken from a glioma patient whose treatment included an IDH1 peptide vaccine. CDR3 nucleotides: TGTGCCAGTACCTTAGGGGGAAGCTACACCTTC. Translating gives CASTLGGSYTF.